The T cell receptor beta chain described here comes from a study of blood T cell repertoires in COVID-19. Only in-frame clones appear in the TCRdb table, and some are missing; sequencing was by immunoSEQ multiplex PCR. Of about 230,000 clones detected, roughly 85% appear once; the ten largest clones hold approximately 2.5%. This CDR3 contains 13 residues. Germline V CDR1 and CDR2: MGHDK, SYGVNS. V was trimmed by 0 bases and J by 4 bases, leaving 6 bases between them. The source is a woman in her 70s with active or convalescent COVID-19. This sequence joins TRBV25-1 and TRBJ2-5; no clear D. Sequencing used peripheral blood. As DNA, the CDR3 is TGTGCCAGCAGTGAATATGGAGTAGAGACCCAGTACTTC. This encodes CASSEYGVETQYF.